This passage covers 22 T cell receptor beta chains from one sample sequenced in a study of shared clonotypes between healthy human individuals. Using immunoSEQ multiplex PCR, the repertoire was profiled, and TCRdb retains in-frame clones only, with some absent. Of roughly 650,000 clones listed, about 97% were seen once; the top ten hold 0.057%. Sequencing was performed on naive CD4+ T cells sorted from blood. Sample subset: CD45RA+ positively selected. These receptors came from a woman in her twenties or thirties in good health.

This clone was counted a single time. The genes are TRBV28 and TRBJ1-1; 10 bases agree with TRBD1. This CDR3 is built from 16 residues. Per the germline V gene, CDR1 is MDHEN and CDR2 is SYDVKM. After removal of 2 bases from V and 6 bases from J, the junction contained 9 bases not matched to a gene. The CDR3 spells CASSLGTGAPVSEAFF. The DNA of the CDR3 is TGTGCCAGCAGTTTAGGGACAGGGGCTCCCGTGTCTGAAGCTTTCTTT.

The rearrangement joins TRBV29-1 to TRBJ2-5; unclear D gene. This CDR3 contains 12 residues. The germline V gene encodes CDR1 SQVTM and CDR2 ANQGSEA. V was trimmed by 2 bases and J by 5 bases, leaving 9 bases between them. The CDR3 DNA follows: TGCAGCGTTGAACGGGTCCGGGAGACCCAGTACTTC. It specifies CSVERVRETQYF. Together with reference TRBV29-1 and TRBJ2-5, the CDR3 gives the full variable domain: SAVISQKPSRDICQRGTSLTIQCQVDSQVTMMFWYRQQPGQSLTLIATANQGSEATYESGFVIDKFPISRPNLTFSTLTVSNMSPEDSSIYLCSVERVRETQYFGPGTRLLVL.

To note about this clone: In the same sample, other DNA sequences code for this CDR3. This chain uses TRBV7-3 with TRBJ1-1; 7 bases are shared with TRBD1. CDR3 length: 13 amino acids. The ends lost 5 bases at V and 3 bases at J; junction bases unmatched: 3. Germline-derived CDR1 and CDR2 are SGHTA and FQGTGA. CDR3 protein: CASSPQGDTEAFF. CDR3 coding DNA: TGTGCCAGCAGCCCTCAGGGGGACACTGAAGCTTTCTTT.

V gene TRBV4-1 combines with J gene TRBJ2-2; 11 nucleotides match TRBD2. Germline CDR1 and CDR2: MGHRA and YSYEKL. V gave up 1 base and J gave up 7 bases; unmatched junction bases: 8. The CDR3 extends over 17 amino acids. In nucleotides, the CDR3 is TGCGCCAGCAGCCAAGTTAGCGGGAGGGCCGCTATCGGGGAGCTGTTTTTT. Protein: CASSQVSGRAAIGELFF.

V usage is TRBV30 and J usage is TRBJ2-5; no reliable D call. The CDR3 is made up of 14 amino acids. Germline lookup yields CDR1 GTSNPN and CDR2 SVGIG (reference sequence). V lost 0 bases and J lost 3, with 11 bases in between. CDR3: CAWSVRGVEETQYF. The DNA for the CDR3 is TGTGCCTGGAGTGTTAGAGGAGTAGAAGAGACCCAGTACTTC.

This clone was observed once. The genes are TRBV5-1 and TRBJ2-7; 9 positions agree with TRBD1. Germline trimming cut 0 bases from V and 5 bases from J; bases unmatched to any gene: 3. Germline CDR1 is SGHRS and CDR2 is YFSETQ. CDR3 length: 14 amino acids. This chain's CDR3 is CASSLGTGDHEQYF. In DNA form, the CDR3 reads TGCGCCAGCAGCTTGGGGACAGGGGATCACGAGCAGTACTTC.

The chain recombines TRBV9 with TRBJ1-1; TRBD1 matches 9 bases. V shed 4 bases and J 2 bases; nucleotides not matched to a gene: 9. Per the germline V gene, CDR1 is SGDLS and CDR2 is YYNGEE. The CDR3 contains 16 residues. The CDR3 nucleotides read TGTGCCAGCAGCCCGCCATTTACAGGGGGCAACACTGAAGCTTTCTTT. Its protein is CASSPPFTGGNTEAFF.

The V call is TRBV7-8, the J call TRBJ2-7; no firm D call. The CDR3 loop spans 12 amino acids. V was cut by 4 bases and J by 3 bases, with 7 bases left in between. Per the germline V gene, CDR1 is SGHVS and CDR2 is FQNEAQ. In nucleotides, the CDR3 is TGTGCCAGCAGCTCCTTAAGCTACGAGCAGTACTTC. Encoded protein: CASSSLSYEQYF.

The chain joins TRBV4-2 to TRBJ2-1; D not certain. V dropped 8 bases and J dropped 6 bases, with 8 bases sitting between them. The CDR3 has 11 amino acids. Per germline, CDR1 LGHNA and CDR2 YNFKEQ. The CDR3 DNA reads as TGTGCCAGCCTAGGGCGCAATGAGCAGTTCTTC. It is translated as CASLGRNEQFF.

This clone was recorded only once. The chain uses TRBV28 and TRBJ1-3; a possible D gene is TRBD1 (5 bases). This CDR3 has 16 residues. V dropped 10 bases and J dropped 1 base, with 20 bases sitting between them. Germline CDR1 is MDHEN and CDR2 is SYDVKM. CDR3 region: CATLSIGGVSGNTIYF. The CDR3 coding sequence is TGTGCCACCCTTTCGATCGGGGGAGTTTCTGGAAACACCATATATTTT.

This chain links TRBV27 with TRBJ1-5; TRBD1 aligns across 9 bases. The CDR3 loop spans 18 amino acids. The V segment lost 5 bases and the J segment 1 base; nucleotides outside the gene matches: 12. The germline gives CDR1 MNHEY, CDR2 SMNVEV (reference sequence). This CDR3 is CASSPGQGQVMSNQPQHF. CDR3 sequence (DNA): TGTGCCAGCAGTCCCGGACAGGGGCAAGTCATGAGCAATCAGCCCCAGCATTTT.

This clone was observed a single time. The chain has TRBV6-1 and TRBJ2-3; D unclear. V was shortened by 3 bases and J by 2 bases, with 12 bases between the two germline ends. The V gene's germline CDR1 is MNHNS and CDR2 SASEGT. This CDR3 comprises 15 residues. Here the CDR3 reads CASSEPHRSTDTQYF. Here the CDR3 DNA reads TGTGCCAGCAGTGAGCCTCATCGATCCACAGATACGCAGTATTTT.

Concerning this clone itself: The junction departs from the called germline gene at one end, perhaps through a read error. The chain employs TRBV28 and TRBJ1-5; TRBD1 is a possible D gene (6 bases). Germline V CDR1 and CDR2: MDHEN, SYDVKM. The CDR3 spans 14 residues. CDR3 sequence (DNA): TGTGTCAGCAGTACCGCAGGGGCATATCAGCCCCAGCATTTT. As protein: CVSSTAGAYQPQHF.

J is TRBJ2-1 and V is TRBV9; no definite D call. The CDR3 sequence is 14 residues long. V dropped 0 bases and J dropped 5 bases, with 9 bases sitting between them. CDR1 SGDLS and CDR2 YYNGEE come from the germline V gene. The CDR3 protein is CASSVGSSNNEQFF. CDR3 in DNA: TGTGCCAGCAGCGTAGGTAGCAGTAACAATGAGCAGTTCTTC.

The chain couples TRBV27 to TRBJ1-1; 9 nucleotides agree with TRBD1. V lost 5 bases to trimming and J lost 12 bases; unmatched junction nucleotides: 10. Germline CDR1 MNHEY, CDR2 SMNVEV (reference sequence). The CDR3 spans 13 residues. CDR3: CASSQSGQGKPFF. Written as DNA, the CDR3 is TGTGCCAGCAGTCAATCGGGACAGGGTAAGCCTTTCTTT.

The genes are TRBV12-1 and TRBJ1-4; whether TRBD1, the table's D call, matches the DNA was not checked. TRBV12-1 is assigned pseudogene status. The CDR3 is 15 amino acids. Here the CDR3 DNA reads TGTGCCAGCAGCCATGACAGACGAAAGGGGGAAAAACTGTTTTTT. This sequence encodes CASSHDRRKGEKLFF.

This chain connects TRBV10-3 to TRBJ1-4; the D is unclear. The V end was cut by 0 bases, the J end by 0 bases, with 11 bases between. Germline CDR1 and CDR2: ENHRY and SYGVKD. The CDR3 has 17 amino acids. The chain's CDR3 is CAISESRREATNEKLFF. The CDR3 nucleotides read TGTGCCATCAGTGAGTCCAGACGGGAAGCAACTAATGAAAAACTGTTTTTT.

This clone has just a few counts. This chain links TRBV28 with TRBJ2-1; D unresolved. The ends were cut back, 3 bases at V and 8 bases at J, with 2 bases in the middle. The CDR3 has 10 amino acids. Germline loops: CDR1 MDHEN, CDR2 SYDVKM. The CDR3 DNA reads as TGTGCCAGCAGTTTCGATGAGCAGTTCTTC. The encoded protein is CASSFDEQFF. The variable domain in full, completed from reference TRBV28 and TRBJ2-1, reads DVKVTQSSRYLVKRTGEKVFLECVQDMDHENMFWYRQDPGLGLRLIYFSYDVKMKEKGDIPEGYSVSREKKERFSLILESASTNQTSMYLCASSFDEQFFGPGTRLTVL.

The chain carries TRBV28 and TRBJ2-2; perhaps TRBD2 as D (6 bases). The V end lost 3 bases, the J end lost 5 bases, and 13 bases lay between the germline ends. CDR3 length equals 15 residues. Germline values: CDR1 MDHEN, CDR2 SYDVKM. This chain's CDR3 is CASSFFGTGTGELFF. In DNA, the CDR3 is TGTGCCAGCAGTTTCTTTGGGACTGGGACCGGGGAGCTGTTTTTT.

The genes are TRBV6-6 and TRBJ2-2; D remains unclear. V lost 5 bases, J lost 1 base, and 5 bases lay in between. The CDR3 is made up of 13 amino acids. The germline V gene encodes CDR1 MNHNY and CDR2 SVGAGI (reference sequence). DNA for the CDR3: TGTGCCAGCAGTCAAGTGAACACCGGGGAGCTGTTTTTT. Translation gives CASSQVNTGELFF.

The chain couples TRBV27 to TRBJ2-1, with 13 bases lining up with TRBD2. Germline-derived CDR1 and CDR2 are MNHEY and SMNVEV (reference sequence). The CDR3 is made up of 17 amino acids. V dropped 5 bases and J dropped 1; count of bases not matched to a gene: 5. Written as DNA, the CDR3 is TGTGCCAGCAGTCCGGGACTAGCGGGAAGGTCCTACAATGAGCAGTTCTTC. Translated: CASSPGLAGRSYNEQFF.

For this clone: Other DNA sequences in this sample translate to the same CDR3. The rearrangement links TRBV18 to TRBJ2-3; TRBD2 aligns across 10 bases. V trimming: 3 bases; J trimming: 1 base; junction bases outside the gene matches: 1. The CDR3 length is 15 residues. Germline-derived CDR1 and CDR2 are KGHSH and LQKENI. This chain's CDR3 is CASSPGLAGTDTQYF. As DNA, the CDR3 is TGTGCCAGCTCACCTGGACTAGCGGGCACAGATACGCAGTATTTT. Supplemented by reference TRBV18 and TRBJ2-3, the full variable domain reads NAGVMQNPRHLVRRRGQEARLRCSPMKGHSHVYWYRQLPEEGLKFMVYLQKENIIDESGMPKERFSAEFPKEGPSILRIQQVVRGDSAAYFCASSPGLAGTDTQYFGPGTRLTVL.